These 15 T cell receptor beta chains came from one sample sequenced in a study of blood T cell repertoires in COVID-19 (TCRdb year 2020). The library relied on the immunoSEQ multiplex PCR assay. This immuneACCESS table, as held by TCRdb, lists in-frame sequences with V and J called but not all clones. Of the missing ones, under half trace to an unresolved V gene in checked studies; the others have no known cause. The sample table shows around 200,000 clones, and around 75% are seen once. Jointly, the top ten make up about 6.5% of the sample. The sample comprised peripheral blood. These receptors all come from a woman aged 40 to 50 with COVID-19, enrolled during active disease.

The V call is TRBV19, the J call TRBJ1-1; 8 bases map to TRBD1. This CDR3 is 15 amino acids long. V shed 5 bases and J 1 base; nucleotides not matched to a gene: 6. Germline CDR1 is LNHDA and CDR2 is SQIVND (reference sequence). The CDR3 reads CASSRDRTRNTEAFF. Here the CDR3 DNA reads TGTGCCAGTAGTCGGGACAGGACGAGGAACACTGAAGCTTTCTTT.

The CDR3, as DNA: TGTGCCAGCAGCTTAGACGGGGGGGTAAACATTCAGTACTTC. This encodes CASSLDGGVNIQYF. This rearrangement joins TRBV7-9 to TRBJ2-4; 8 positions agree with TRBD2. This CDR3 region has 14 residues. Germline V gives CDR1 SEHNR, CDR2 FQNEAQ (reference sequence). The V gene end was trimmed by 1 base and the J gene end by 6 bases; junction bases not matched to a gene: 2.

The chain couples TRBV27 to TRBJ2-7; weak D call: TRBD1 (5 bases). The CDR3 extends over 15 amino acids. CDR1 MNHEY and CDR2 SMNVEV come from the germline V gene (reference sequence). With 2 bases removed from V and 0 bases from J, the gap between germline ends came to 11 bases. DNA of the CDR3: TGTGCCAGCAGTTTAGCCGACAGTGTCTCCTACGAGCAGTACTTC. Its translation: CASSLADSVSYEQYF.

This clone was seen a few times. The chain employs TRBV7-2 and TRBJ2-7, with D possibly being TRBD1 (6 bases). V was pared by 3 bases and J by 0 bases, with 9 bases between. Germline values: CDR1 SGHTA, CDR2 FQGNSA. The CDR3 has 14 amino acids. In nucleotides, the CDR3 is TGTGCCAGCAGCTTTGGACAGCCCTCCTACGAGCAGTACTTC. It yields the protein CASSFGQPSYEQYF.

This chain uses TRBV3-1 (or the pseudogene TRBV3-2) with TRBJ1-4; the D is unclear. The CDR3 length is 12 residues. Trimming pared 1 base from V and 6 bases from J, leaving 3 bases between. Germline CDR1 LGHDT, CDR2 YNNKEL (reference sequence). The CDR3 here is CASSQADEKLFF. The CDR3 DNA reads TGTGCCAGCAGCCAAGCTGATGAAAAACTGTTTTTT.

This chain joins TRBV7-9 and TRBJ1-2; possibly TRBD1 for D (5 bases). V lost 4 bases and J lost 6, with 18 bases in between. This CDR3 comprises 15 residues. CDR1 and CDR2 from the germline V gene are SEHNR and FQNEAQ (reference sequence). Here the CDR3 reads CASSSEGVGRDGYTF. DNA for the CDR3: TGTGCCAGCAGCTCAGAAGGGGTCGGGAGGGATGGCTACACCTTC.

As concerns this clone: Relative to the germline gene, one junction end is altered; a read error may explain this. The gene calls are TRBV7-9 and TRBJ1-4; possible D gene TRBD1, 6 bases. The CDR3 runs 17 residues. The V gene's germline CDR1 is SEHNR and CDR2 FQNEAQ (reference sequence). This chain's CDR3 is CASSSPLHRETDEKLFF. CDR3 DNA: TGTGCCAGCAGCTCACCACTCCACAGGGAAACTGATGAAAAACTGTTTTTT.

This clone was detected many times. The chain couples TRBV11-2 to TRBJ1-5, with TRBD1 matching over 7 bases. The CDR3 runs 15 residues. Germline CDR1 SGHAT, CDR2 FQNNGV. After removal of 0 bases from V and 5 bases from J, the junction contained 4 bases not matched to a gene. CDR3 in DNA: TGTGCCAGCAGCTTAGAGGGACAGCGAGATCAGCCCCAGCATTTT. Amino acids: CASSLEGQRDQPQHF.

This clone was observed once. The rearrangement links TRBV7-3 to TRBJ2-1, with a possible D match to TRBD1 (6 bases). Germline CDR1 reads SGHTA; CDR2 reads FQGTGA. Deletions cut 5 bases from V and 12 bases from J, with 11 bases between. This CDR3 comprises 11 residues. This CDR3 is CASSQGLRQFF. As DNA, the CDR3 is TGTGCCAGCAGCCAGGGGCTACGGCAGTTCTTC.

This chain connects TRBV4-1 to TRBJ1-4, with 8 bases matching TRBD1. CDR3 length equals 18 residues. V was pared by 4 bases and J by 5 bases, with 15 bases of the junction left unmatched. CDR1 and CDR2 (germline): MGHRA, YSYEKL. As DNA, the CDR3 is TGCGCCAGCAGCCCTATCGTAGTTGTGACAGGGGAGAATGAAAAACTGTTTTTT. It translates to CASSPIVVVTGENEKLFF.

The V and J genes are TRBV6-1 and TRBJ2-5, with 9 bases fitting TRBD1. V lost 6 bases and J lost 5; bases outside the gene matches: 4. The CDR3 totals 13 residues. Germline CDR1 reads MNHNS; CDR2 reads SASEGT. The CDR3 sequence: CASSTGTGETQYF. In DNA form, the CDR3 reads TGTGCCAGCAGCACCGGGACAGGGGAGACCCAGTACTTC.

This clone occurred once. The chain links TRBV7-9 to TRBJ2-7; 8 bases align to TRBD1. The V gene end was trimmed by 5 bases and the J gene end by 3 bases; junction bases not matched to a gene: 9. CDR3 length equals 15 residues. From germline, CDR1 is SEHNR and CDR2 FQNEAQ (reference sequence). CDR3: CASSTSGTGFYEQYF. DNA of the CDR3: TGTGCCAGCAGCACCTCAGGGACAGGTTTCTACGAGCAGTACTTC. Full variable domain (missing parts from reference TRBV7-9 and TRBJ2-7): DTGVSQNPRHKITKRGQNVTFRCDPISEHNRLYWYRQTLGQGPEFLTYFQNEAQLEKSRLLSDRFSAERPKGSFSTLEIQRTEQGDSAMYLCASSTSGTGFYEQYFGPGTRLTVT.

This clone came up once. This chain connects TRBV6-5 to TRBJ1-2, with D perhaps TRBD1 (6 bases). Germline V gives CDR1 MNHEY, CDR2 SVGAGI. CDR3 length: 13 residues. Trimming took off 5 bases at V and 2 bases at J, with 9 bases between the two ends. This CDR3 reads CASSPTGNYGYTF. CDR3 DNA sequence: TGTGCCAGCAGTCCCACAGGGAACTATGGCTACACCTTC.

Worth noting for this clone: This sample also contains other DNA sequences that code for the same CDR3. This chain connects TRBV6-1 to TRBJ2-7; D is possibly TRBD2 (5 bases). This CDR3 comprises 14 residues. The V gene's germline CDR1 is MNHNS and CDR2 SASEGT. V lost 2 bases and J lost 0, with 8 bases in between. CDR3 nucleotides: TGTGCCAGCAGTGAACCCGGGGACTCCTACGAGCAGTACTTC. This translates into CASSEPGDSYEQYF.

This chain connects TRBV5-4 to TRBJ1-6, with TRBD1 matching 8 bases. The CDR3 runs 16 residues. The V gene's germline CDR1 is SGHNT and CDR2 YYREEE (reference sequence). The J segment lost 4 bases and the V segment lost 5 bases, leaving 8 bases of the junction unmatched. As DNA, the CDR3 is TGTGCCAGCAGATCGGACAGGGACGGATATAATTCACCCCTCCACTTT. This gives the protein CASRSDRDGYNSPLHF.